The 9 T cell receptor beta chains in this list originate from one sample, sequenced in a study of regulatory T cells in long-lasting Graves disease. Arm-PCR of CDR3 regions with iRepertoire HTBI primers generated TCR beta libraries. Via MiXCR, TCRdb re-called the multiplex PCR reads, giving one row per CDR3 protein. The table lists 200,000 to 250,000 distinct CDR3 sequences, around 20% of them singletons, with about 15% in the top ten. This sample's time point: newly diagnosed GD, antithyroid drugs for less than 3 months. From PBMCs, RNA was extracted and then used to make the TCR library. The source was peripheral blood mononuclear cells (PBMCs), collected at new diagnosis, from a patient treated with antithyroid drugs. These receptors were taken from a female donor with Graves disease.

This clonotype came up many times. V usage is TRBV6-2 or TRBV6-3 and J usage is TRBJ2-7; 9 bases are shared with TRBD2. Germline V gene lookup returns CDR1 MNHEY and CDR2 SVGEGT. CDR3 length equals 14 residues. The J segment lost 2 bases and the V segment lost 5 bases, leaving 4 bases of the junction unmatched. The CDR3 DNA reads as TGTGCCAGCAGTGAAGCGGGGGGTGCCTACGAGCAGTACTTC. Translating gives CASSEAGGAYEQYF.

The V and J genes are TRBV19 and TRBJ2-3; 8 bases align to TRBD1. The germline V gene encodes CDR1 LNHDA and CDR2 SQIVND (reference sequence). The CDR3 runs to 14 residues. V lost 5 bases, J lost 7 bases, and 8 bases stayed unmatched. CDR3: CASSGWTGTNTQYF. The CDR3 DNA follows: TGTGCCAGTAGTGGGTGGACAGGGACCAATACGCAGTATTTT. Full variable domain (outside the CDR3, taken from reference TRBV19 and TRBJ2-3): DGGITQSPKYLFRKEGQNVTLSCEQNLNHDAMYWYRQDPGQGLRLIYYSQIVNDFQKGDIAEGYSVSREKKESFPLTVTSAQKNPTAFYLCASSGWTGTNTQYFGPGTRLTVL.

In this sample, this clonotype turned up many times. This chain uses TRBV24-1 with TRBJ2-3; 9 positions match TRBD1. This CDR3 contains 18 residues. V lost 4 bases to trimming and J lost 4 bases; unmatched junction nucleotides: 14. From germline, CDR1 is KGHDR and CDR2 SFDVKD. The CDR3 sequence: CATSEPEGTGLGADTQYF. DNA for the CDR3: TGTGCCACCAGTGAACCTGAAGGGACAGGGCTAGGGGCAGATACGCAGTATTTT.

At least ten counts were recorded for this clonotype. The CDR3 region is CASRNPGLTTYNEQFF. Written as DNA, the CDR3 is TGTGCCAGCAGAAACCCGGGACTCACGACCTACAATGAGCAGTTCTTC. V usage is TRBV6-1 and J usage is TRBJ2-1; D might be TRBD2 (6 bases). The CDR3 loop spans 16 amino acids. Germline V gene sequence: CDR1 MNHNS, CDR2 SASEGT. The V and J ends lost 6 bases and 2 bases respectively, with 17 bases between them.

This clonotype was counted ten times or more. The chain has TRBV27 and TRBJ2-2; TRBD1 is a possible D gene (5 bases). CDR3 length: 16 amino acids. The ends were cut back, 1 base at V and 2 bases at J, with 11 bases in the middle. CDR1 and CDR2 (germline): MNHEY, SMNVEV (reference sequence). CDR3 sequence reads: CASSLYSGINTGELFF. The DNA for the CDR3 is TGTGCCAGCAGTTTATATTCAGGGATCAACACCGGGGAGCTGTTTTTT.

This clonotype was detected a few times. With a far larger clone one base away, a read error is the likely cause. This rearrangement joins TRBV11-3 to TRBJ2-4; D unclear. The CDR3 totals 12 residues. Trimming removed 1 base at V and 13 bases at J, with 11 bases between. Germline CDR1 reads SGHNT; CDR2 reads YENEEA. The CDR3 DNA reads TGTGCCAGCAGCTTAGTTCCCGATGAGCAGTACTTC. The encoded protein is CASSLVPDEQYF. The full variable domain, completed using reference TRBV11-3 and TRBJ2-4, is EAGVVQSPRYKIIEKKQPVAFWCNPISGHNTLYWYLQNLGQGPELLIRYENEEAVDDSQLPKDRFSAERLKGVDSTLKIQPAELGDSAVYLCASSLVPDEQYFGAGTRLSVL.

This rearrangement joins TRBV19 to TRBJ1-5, with 7 nucleotides matching TRBD1. Germline loops: CDR1 LNHDA, CDR2 SQIVND (reference sequence). The CDR3 has 15 residues. The V and J ends lost 6 bases and 5 bases, in that order; junction bases with no gene match: 10. The CDR3 coding sequence is TGTGCCAGTAGCCTCATGGAGGGGGCTGATCAGCCCCAGCATTTT. Translation: CASSLMEGADQPQHF.

This clonotype was counted ten times or more. This chain links TRBV20-1 with TRBJ2-3; 14 positions agree with TRBD2. The trim removed 2 bases at V and 0 bases at J, leaving 7 bases unmatched. The CDR3 sequence is 18 residues long. Per germline, CDR1 DFQATT and CDR2 SNEGSKA (reference sequence). For the CDR3, the DNA is TGCAGTGCTAGAAACCCGGGACTAGCGGGGGAAAGCACAGATACGCAGTATTTT. Translation: CSARNPGLAGESTDTQYF.

Ten or more counts support this clonotype. The CDR3 DNA sequence: TGTGCCAGCAGTGAACAGACCGGGATGGAGCAGTACTTC. It encodes CASSEQTGMEQYF. This rearrangement joins TRBV6-4 to TRBJ2-7; TRBD2 might be the D (5 bases). This CDR3 has 13 amino acids. CDR1 and CDR2 (germline): MRHNA, SNTAGT. V was pared by 3 bases and J by 7 bases, with 13 bases between.